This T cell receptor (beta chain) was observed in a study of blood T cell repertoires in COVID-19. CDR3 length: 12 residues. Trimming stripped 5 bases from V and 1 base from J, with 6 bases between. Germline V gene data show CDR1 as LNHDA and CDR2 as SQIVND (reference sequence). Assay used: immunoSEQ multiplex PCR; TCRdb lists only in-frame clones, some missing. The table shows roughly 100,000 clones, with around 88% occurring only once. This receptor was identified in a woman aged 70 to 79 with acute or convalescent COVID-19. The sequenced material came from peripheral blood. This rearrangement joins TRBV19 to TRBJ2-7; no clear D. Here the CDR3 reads CASSPGSYEQYF. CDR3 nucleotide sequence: TGTGCCAGTAGTCCCGGGTCCTACGAGCAGTACTTC. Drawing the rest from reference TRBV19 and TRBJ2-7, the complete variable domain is DGGITQSPKYLFRKEGQNVTLSCEQNLNHDAMYWYRQDPGQGLRLIYYSQIVNDFQKGDIAEGYSVSREKKESFPLTVTSAQKNPTAFYLCASSPGSYEQYFGPGTRLTVT.